The rows below give T cell receptor beta chains drawn from one sample of a study of control samples from healthy donors and cancer patients. Sequencing was performed with immunoSEQ multiplex PCR; in TCRdb, only in-frame clones are kept and a portion is missing. The sample holds about 85,000 clones; less than 90% are singletons and the top ten take approximately 7.6%. Material for sequencing was blood. These receptor sequences come from an older woman in good health. Both conserved end residues are part of each CDR3. Fields, in order: CDR3 length, J gene, D gene, V gene, clone size, CDR3 protein, CDR3 DNA. D genes are given only for firm matches. Clone sizes are given selectively: once, few, many, or a class where the clone is expanded.

16 TRBJ1-5 TRBD1 TRBV7-8 NA CASSIGTNRGVQPQHF TGTGCCAGCAGCATCGGTACGAACAGGGGAGTTCAGCCCCAGCATTTT
13 TRBJ1-4 NA TRBV6-5 NA CASGRGAGEKLFF TGTGCCAGTGGCCGCGGGGCAGGTGAAAAACTGTTTTTT
15 TRBJ1-5 NA TRBV27 NA CASSLSWDDWQPQHF TGTGCCAGCAGTTTATCCTGGGACGACTGGCAGCCCCAGCATTTT
14 TRBJ2-7 TRBD1 TRBV15 NA CATSSRQGWDEQYF TGTGCCACCAGCTCCCGACAGGGGTGGGACGAGCAGTACTTC
15 TRBJ1-2 NA TRBV2 NA CASKGEAVNLYGYTF TGTGCCAGCAAAGGGGAGGCAGTCAACCTCTATGGCTACACCTTC
13 TRBJ2-3 NA TRBV5-4 once CASSLSGTDTQYF TGTGCCAGCAGCTTGTCAGGCACAGATACGCAGTATTTT
17 TRBJ1-2 NA TRBV5-1 NA CASSLADFSNPNYGYTF TGCGCCAGCAGCTTGGCCGACTTCAGTAATCCTAACTATGGCTACACCTTC
16 TRBJ2-5 NA TRBV15 NA CATSRDRTTIGETQYF TGTGCCACCAGCAGAGATCGGACGACCATCGGGGAGACCCAGTACTTC
12 TRBJ1-1 NA TRBV12-3/TRBV12-4 NA CASSDDRTEAFF TGTGCCAGCAGCGACGACAGAACTGAAGCTTTCTTT
12 TRBJ1-1 NA TRBV6-6 NA CASSYSRAEAFF TGTGCCAGCAGTTACTCGAGGGCGGAAGCTTTCTTT
15 TRBJ1-3 TRBD1 TRBV7-9 many CASRPKDRLGNTIYF TGTGCCAGCAGACCCAAGGACAGGCTTGGAAACACCATATATTTT
15 TRBJ1-1 NA TRBV11-3 once CASSLERGVDTEAFF TGTGCCAGCAGCTTAGAGCGGGGGGTTGACACTGAAGCTTTCTTT
15 TRBJ1-2 TRBD1 TRBV24-1 NA CATSDSGQAIYGYTF TGTGCCACCAGTGATTCCGGACAGGCGATCTATGGCTACACCTTC
15 TRBJ2-5 NA TRBV25-1 NA CASSDTGTARQTQYF TGTGCCAGCAGTGATACCGGGACGGCCCGGCAGACCCAGTACTTC
16 TRBJ1-2 NA TRBV3-1/TRBV3-2 NA CASSQDTAGGLYGYTF TGTGCCAGCAGCCAGGATACCGCTGGCGGACTCTATGGCTACACCTTC
14 TRBJ2-5 NA TRBV5-8 NA CASSLVPYQETQYF TGTGCCAGCAGCTTGGTCCCGTACCAAGAGACCCAGTACTTC
16 TRBJ1-6 NA TRBV18 NA CASSPIQARRNSPLHF TGTGCCAGCTCACCAATCCAAGCCCGACGAAATTCACCCCTCCACTTT
16 TRBJ1-4 NA TRBV4-1 NA CASSQGPGADGEKLFF TGCGCCAGCAGCCAGGGTCCCGGGGCCGATGGTGAAAAACTGTTTTTT
15 TRBJ2-7 NA TRBV27 NA CASSPPTRNLDEQYF TGTGCCAGCAGTCCCCCCACTAGGAATCTGGACGAGCAGTACTTC
12 TRBJ2-1 NA TRBV18 once CASSPGYNEQFF TGTGCCAGCTCACCGGGGTACAATGAGCAGTTCTTC
11 TRBJ2-5 NA TRBV2 NA CASRAEETQYF TGTGCCAGCAGAGCCGAAGAGACCCAGTACTTC
10 TRBJ1-1 NA TRBV30 NA CAWGRLEAFF TGTGCCTGGGGACGTTTAGAAGCTTTCTTT
16 TRBJ1-2 NA TRBV7-9 NA CASSFAPVRGEFGYTF TGTGCCAGCAGCTTCGCCCCAGTCAGGGGCGAGTTTGGCTACACCTTC
15 TRBJ2-3 TRBD1 TRBV7-2 NA CASSGTDASTDTQYF TGTGCCAGCAGCGGGACAGATGCTAGCACAGATACGCAGTATTTT
15 TRBJ2-1 TRBD1 TRBV7-9 NA CASSLGQGADNEQFF TGTGCCAGCAGCTTAGGACAGGGGGCGGACAATGAGCAGTTCTTC
16 TRBJ2-2 NA TRBV7-8 once CASSLAPGRPTGELFF TGTGCCAGCAGCTTAGCTCCGGGCCGGCCTACCGGGGAGCTGTTTTTT
15 TRBJ2-5 NA TRBV7-3 once CASSLTRGVGETQYF TGTGCCAGCAGCTTAACAAGAGGGGTCGGAGAGACCCAGTACTTC
12 TRBJ1-4 NA TRBV29-1 NA CSGFTVGEKLFF TGCAGCGGATTCACGGTGGGTGAAAAACTGTTTTTT
13 TRBJ1-5 NA TRBV27 NA CASSPPGGQPQHF TGTGCCAGCAGTCCCCCGGGAGGGCAGCCCCAGCATTTT
14 TRBJ2-1 NA TRBV6-5 NA CASLTRWGDNEQFF TGTGCCAGCTTAACTAGGTGGGGCGACAATGAGCAGTTCTTC
18 TRBJ2-3 NA TRBV21-1 NA CASSKNANGVSSTDTQYF TGTGCCAGCAGCAAAAATGCGAATGGAGTTTCTAGCACAGATACGCAGTATTTT
14 TRBJ1-2 NA TRBV7-3 NA CASSLNGVLYGYTF TGTGCCAGCAGCTTAAACGGGGTCCTCTATGGCTACACCTTC
12 TRBJ2-7 TRBD1 TRBV19 few CASGDRVHEQYF TGTGCCAGTGGGGACAGGGTCCACGAGCAGTACTTC
15 TRBJ2-5 TRBD1 TRBV5-6 NA CASSLVAGQGQTQYF TGTGCCAGCAGCTTGGTGGCGGGACAGGGTCAGACCCAGTACTTC
15 TRBJ2-2 NA TRBV9 NA CASSVVGGNTGELFF TGTGCCAGCAGCGTAGTGGGGGGTAACACCGGGGAGCTGTTTTTT
13 TRBJ1-6 TRBD1 TRBV2 once CASSGTVNSPLHF TGTGCCAGCAGCGGGACAGTAAATTCACCCCTCCACTTT
14 TRBJ1-3 NA TRBV5-1 NA CASSLDWTGNTIYF TGCGCCAGCAGCTTGGACTGGACGGGAAACACCATATATTTT
16 TRBJ2-7 NA TRBV6-1 NA CASSGPRGERPYEQYF TGTGCCAGCAGTGGCCCACGAGGGGAAAGGCCCTACGAGCAGTACTTC
17 TRBJ2-3 NA TRBV2 once CASRSGGLDLITDTQYF TGTGCCAGCAGATCAGGGGGACTCGACCTTATCACAGATACGCAGTATTTT
14 TRBJ2-7 TRBD1 TRBV5-6 few CASSSGTGEGEQYF TGTGCCAGCAGCTCTGGGACAGGAGAAGGCGAGCAGTACTTC